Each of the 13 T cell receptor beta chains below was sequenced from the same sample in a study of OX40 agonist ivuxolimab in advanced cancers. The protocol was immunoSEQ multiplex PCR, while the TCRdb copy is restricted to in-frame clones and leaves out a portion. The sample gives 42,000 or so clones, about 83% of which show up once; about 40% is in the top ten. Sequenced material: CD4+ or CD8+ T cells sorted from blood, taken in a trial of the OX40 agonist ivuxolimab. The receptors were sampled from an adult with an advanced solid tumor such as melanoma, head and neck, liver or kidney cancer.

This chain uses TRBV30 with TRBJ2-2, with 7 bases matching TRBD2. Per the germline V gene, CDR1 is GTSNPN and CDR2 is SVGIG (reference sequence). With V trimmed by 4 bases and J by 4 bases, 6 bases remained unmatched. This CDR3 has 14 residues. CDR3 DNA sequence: TGTGCCTGGAAAAGCGGGATAACCACCGGGGAGCTGTTTTTT. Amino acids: CAWKSGITTGELFF. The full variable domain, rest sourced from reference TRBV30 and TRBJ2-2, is SQTIHQWPATLVQPVGSPLSLECTVEGTSNPNLYWYRQAAGRGLQLLFYSVGIGQISSEVPQNLSASRPQDRQFILSSKKLLLSDSGFYLCAWKSGITTGELFFGEGSRLTVL.

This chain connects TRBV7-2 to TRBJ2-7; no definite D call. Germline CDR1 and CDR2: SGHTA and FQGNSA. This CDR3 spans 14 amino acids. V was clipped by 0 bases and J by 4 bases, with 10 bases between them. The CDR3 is CASSLADGPYEQYF. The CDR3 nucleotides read TGTGCCAGCAGCTTAGCGGACGGACCGTACGAGCAGTACTTC.

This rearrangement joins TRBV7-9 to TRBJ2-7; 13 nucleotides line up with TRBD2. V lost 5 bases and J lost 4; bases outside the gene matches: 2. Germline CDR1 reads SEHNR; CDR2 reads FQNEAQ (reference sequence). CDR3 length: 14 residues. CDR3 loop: CASSPGLAGYEQYF. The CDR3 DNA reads TGTGCCAGCAGCCCGGGACTAGCGGGGTACGAGCAGTACTTC.

The CDR3 coding sequence is TGCGCCAGCAGCCCGGCACTAGCGGAAGAGACCCAGTACTTC. This encodes CASSPALAEETQYF. The V and J genes are TRBV5-1 and TRBJ2-5; 8 nucleotides line up with TRBD2. The V and J ends lost 4 bases and 3 bases, in that order; junction bases with no gene match: 5. Per the germline V gene, CDR1 is SGHRS and CDR2 is YFSETQ. This CDR3 region has 14 residues. Together with reference TRBV5-1 and TRBJ2-5, the CDR3 gives the full variable domain: KAGVTQTPRYLIKTRGQQVTLSCSPISGHRSVSWYQQTPGQGLQFLFEYFSETQRNKGNFPGRFSGRQFSNSRSEMNVSTLELGDSALYLCASSPALAEETQYFGPGTRLLVL.

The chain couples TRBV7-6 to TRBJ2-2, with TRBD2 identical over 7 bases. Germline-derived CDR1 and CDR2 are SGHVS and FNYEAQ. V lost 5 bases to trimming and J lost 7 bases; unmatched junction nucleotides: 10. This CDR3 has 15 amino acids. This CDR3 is CASSPGGGEGGELFF. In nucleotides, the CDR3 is TGTGCCAGCAGCCCAGGCGGCGGGGAGGGCGGGGAGCTGTTTTTT.

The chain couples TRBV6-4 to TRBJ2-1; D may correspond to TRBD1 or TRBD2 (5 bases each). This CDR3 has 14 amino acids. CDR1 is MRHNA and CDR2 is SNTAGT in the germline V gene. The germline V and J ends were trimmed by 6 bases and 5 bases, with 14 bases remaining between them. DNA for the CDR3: TGTGCCAGCAGCCCGGGACGGGTAAACAATGAGCAGTTCTTC. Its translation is CASSPGRVNNEQFF.

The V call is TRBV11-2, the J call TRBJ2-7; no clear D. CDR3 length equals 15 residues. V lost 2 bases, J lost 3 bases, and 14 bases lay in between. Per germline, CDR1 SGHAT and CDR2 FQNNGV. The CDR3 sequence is CASSLPGSLSYEQYF. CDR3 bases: TGTGCCAGCAGCTTACCTGGAAGTTTAAGCTACGAGCAGTACTTC.

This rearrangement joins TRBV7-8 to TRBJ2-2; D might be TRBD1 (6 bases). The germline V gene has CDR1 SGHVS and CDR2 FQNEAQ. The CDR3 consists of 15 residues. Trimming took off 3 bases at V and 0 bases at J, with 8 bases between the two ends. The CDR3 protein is CASSFGTTNTGELFF. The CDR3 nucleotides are TGTGCCAGCAGCTTTGGGACAACGAACACCGGGGAGCTGTTTTTT.

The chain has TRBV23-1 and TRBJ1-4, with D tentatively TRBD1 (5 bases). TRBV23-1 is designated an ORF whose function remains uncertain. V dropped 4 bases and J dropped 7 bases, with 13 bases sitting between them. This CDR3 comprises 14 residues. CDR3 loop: CASSPGGCLEKLFF. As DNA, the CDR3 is TGCGCCAGCAGTCCCGGGGGATGCCTTGAAAAACTGTTTTTT.

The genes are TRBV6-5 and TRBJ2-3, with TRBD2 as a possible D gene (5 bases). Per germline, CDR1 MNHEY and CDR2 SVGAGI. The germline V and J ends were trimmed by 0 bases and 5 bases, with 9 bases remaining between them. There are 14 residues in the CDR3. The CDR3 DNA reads TGTGCCAGCAGTTACTCGTCGGGGAAAGATACGCAGTATTTT. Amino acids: CASSYSSGKDTQYF.

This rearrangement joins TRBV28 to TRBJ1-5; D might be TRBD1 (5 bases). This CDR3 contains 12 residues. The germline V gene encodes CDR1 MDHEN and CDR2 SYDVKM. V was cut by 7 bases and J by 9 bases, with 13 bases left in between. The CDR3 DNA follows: TGTGCCAGCACGGGGCAGGGCTTGCCCCAGCATTTT. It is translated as CASTGQGLPQHF. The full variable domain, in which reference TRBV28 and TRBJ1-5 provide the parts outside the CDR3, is DVKVTQSSRYLVKRTGEKVFLECVQDMDHENMFWYRQDPGLGLRLIYFSYDVKMKEKGDIPEGYSVSREKKERFSLILESASTNQTSMYLCASTGQGLPQHFGDGTRLSIL.

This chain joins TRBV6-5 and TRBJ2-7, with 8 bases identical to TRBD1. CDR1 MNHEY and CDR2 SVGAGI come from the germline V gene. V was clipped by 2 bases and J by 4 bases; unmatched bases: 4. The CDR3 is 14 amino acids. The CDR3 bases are TGTGCCAGCAGTTACGGACAGGGTGGGTACGAGCAGTACTTC. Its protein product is CASSYGQGGYEQYF.

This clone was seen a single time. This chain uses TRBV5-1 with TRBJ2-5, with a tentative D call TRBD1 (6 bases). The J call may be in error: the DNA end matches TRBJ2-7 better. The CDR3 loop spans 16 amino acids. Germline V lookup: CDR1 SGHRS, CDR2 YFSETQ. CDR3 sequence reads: CASSLALAGAFGEQYF. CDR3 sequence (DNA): TGCGCCAGCAGCTTGGCCTTGGCAGGGGCTTTCGGCGAGCAGTACTTC.